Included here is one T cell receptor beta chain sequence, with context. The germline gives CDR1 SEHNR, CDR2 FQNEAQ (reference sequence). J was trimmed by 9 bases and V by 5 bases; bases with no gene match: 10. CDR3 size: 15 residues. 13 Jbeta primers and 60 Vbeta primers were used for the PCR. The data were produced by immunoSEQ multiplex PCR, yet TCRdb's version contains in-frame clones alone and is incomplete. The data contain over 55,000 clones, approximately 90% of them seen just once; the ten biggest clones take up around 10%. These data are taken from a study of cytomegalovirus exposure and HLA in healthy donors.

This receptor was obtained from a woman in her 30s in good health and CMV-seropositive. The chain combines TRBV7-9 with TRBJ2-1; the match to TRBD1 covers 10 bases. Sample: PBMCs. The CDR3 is CASSPRQGARGEQFF. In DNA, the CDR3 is TGTGCCAGCAGCCCCCGACAGGGGGCGAGAGGTGAGCAGTTCTTC.